There are many counts of the clone carrying this T cell receptor beta chain. Hyperthyroidism of Graves' type that showed no ophthalmopathy progression within 18 months was stable. CDR3 length: 13 amino acids. Germline V gives CDR1 WNHNN, CDR2 SYGVQD (reference sequence). V lost 6 bases, J lost 2 bases, and 11 bases lay in between. The data derive from a study of T cells in Graves' hyperthyroidism and ophthalmopathy. Amplified regions were TCR beta CDR3 sequences from RNA transcripts. With the HTBI primer set, the TCR CDR3 went through a first round of RT-PCR. TCRdb re-called the multiplex PCR reads with MiXCR, one entry per CDR3 protein. The profile shows 500,000 to 750,000 distinct CDR3 sequences, 46% of them singletons.

Sequences were obtained from peripheral blood or thyroid tissue (not recorded which). The sequence derives from a woman between 18 and 29 years old with Graves' hyperthyroidism. This chain uses TRBV10-1 with TRBJ2-7; D tentatively reads TRBD1 or TRBD2 (5 bases each). CDR3 protein: CASRGDLPYEQYF. CDR3 DNA sequence: TGCGCCAGCAGGGGGGATCTGCCCTACGAGCAGTACTTC.